This T cell receptor (beta chain) was sequenced in a study of shared T cell receptors in the human thymus. Clones were read by immunoSEQ multiplex PCR, and TCRdb kept only the in-frame ones, dropping some. Of 500,000 to 850,000 clones listed, about 87% are singletons. Germline values: CDR1 LGHNA, CDR2 YSLEER. The ends lost 4 bases at V and 0 bases at J; junction bases unmatched: 9. CDR3 length: 18 residues. These records were also assigned to another study, of human thymus T cells. As that study records: Finnish infants who were healthy and having corrective surgery for congenital heart defects made up the donors. Thymus specimens were resections from corrective heart surgery. Apparent skewing of V and J gene usage characterized both thymic and blood repertoires. Thymic repertoires of unrelated individuals were reported in related research to overlap highly.

This clonotype was obtained from a boy under three years old with a congenital heart defect. The chain couples TRBV4-3 to TRBJ2-6; 7 bases fit TRBD1. Sequencing input: thymocytes. CDR3 residues: CASSPRQGTPSGANVLTF. For the CDR3, the DNA is TGCGCCAGCAGCCCCCGACAGGGAACCCCCTCTGGGGCCAACGTCCTGACTTTC.